The entry that follows covers one T cell receptor beta chain sequence. The data are from a study of blood T cell repertoires in COVID-19. For the study at large: Samples representing acute and convalescent COVID-19 were sourced from the United States, Italy and Spain.

Cohorts were determined from participant-reported clinical history. TCRdb keeps only in-frame clones here, not all; method: immunoSEQ multiplex PCR. The repertoire includes 250,000 or so clones, about 89% of them detected once, and 1.2% sits in the top ten. Germline V gene sequence: CDR1 DFQATT, CDR2 SNEGSKA (reference sequence). The CDR3 contains 13 residues. Trimming stripped 3 bases from V and 5 bases from J, with 13 bases between. Sequenced material: PBMCs or T cells enriched from blood (not recorded which). The sequence came from a human donor in a cohort exposed to, infected with or recovered from COVID-19 (not recorded which). The donor label of this sample is uncertain. The chain recombines TRBV20-1 with TRBJ1-2; D is undetermined. The CDR3 coding sequence is TGCAGTGCTAGTCAGGCCAGCTCATATGGCTACACCTTC. Protein sequence: CSASQASSYGYTF.